This T cell receptor (beta chain) originates from a study of CD8 T cells in Susac syndrome. The authors sequenced TCR beta from blood CD8+ and CD4+ T cells. Reverse transcription of about 0.5 to 1 ug RNA was performed with random hexamers. TCRdb reanalysed the immunoSEQ multiplex PCR reads using MiXCR and keeps one entry per CDR3 protein. Among 210,000 or so distinct CDR3 sequences listed, 85% to 95% were seen once. The CDR3 covers 14 residues. Germline lookup yields CDR1 SEHNR and CDR2 FQNEAQ (reference sequence). The ends were cut back, 8 bases at V and 9 bases at J, with 17 bases in the middle. This receptor was identified in a human donor with Susac syndrome. V gene TRBV7-9 combines with J gene TRBJ1-6, with D unclear. Sequencing used CD4+ T cells from PBMCs. The CDR3, as DNA: TGTGCCAGCCCTCCAGACATAATCGGTTCACCCCTCCACTTT. Amino acids: CASPPDIIGSPLHF.